This TCR beta chain was identified in a study of T cell responses to AZD1222 COVID-19 vaccine. Overall study context: Second-dose intervals of approximately 4 or approximately 12 weeks were pooled. Overall study findings and caveats: Along spike, vaccine-associated CD4 TCRs were found throughout, with dominance at 160-218 and 743-854. Spike-specific TCR breadth and depth went up after people got two AZD1222 doses. Unmutated variant regions are reportedly targeted by nearly half of spike-specific TCRs.

TCRdb's table, derived via immunoSEQ multiplex PCR, lists solely in-frame clones and lacks some. This table has 150,000 or so clones, about 90% appearing once. Points on this clone: As yet, its antigen is unknown.

V gave up 1 base and J gave up 7 bases; unmatched junction bases: 5. Per germline, CDR1 LNHNV and CDR2 YYDKDF (reference sequence). CDR3 length equals 15 residues. J is TRBJ2-1 and V is TRBV15, with TRBD1 matching 9 bases. This specimen was peripheral blood, taken on day 0 of AZD1222 vaccination. This sequence was found in an adult in good health. CDR3 DNA: TGTGCCACCAGCAGAGTGTGGACAGGGGTTAATGAGCAGTTCTTC. Translation: CATSRVWTGVNEQFF.